Presented here are 10 T cell receptor beta chains from one specimen sequenced in a study of T cells in localized non-small cell lung cancer. The protocol was immunoSEQ multiplex PCR, while the TCRdb copy is restricted to in-frame clones and leaves out a portion. The sample has over 70,000 clones, about nine tenths seen once. The specimen comprised PBMCs, sampled before any cancer treatment. The receptors were sampled from a woman aged 35-75 years with stage II squamous cell lung carcinoma.

The rearrangement uses TRBV6-1 and TRBJ2-7; D is perhaps TRBD1 or TRBD2 (5 bases each). The CDR3 extends over 14 amino acids. The germline V gene encodes CDR1 MNHNS and CDR2 SASEGT. V was clipped by 6 bases and J by 2 bases, with 14 bases between them. CDR3 DNA sequence: TGTGCCAGCAGCTTCACAGGAGGCCCCTACGAGCAGTACTTC. It codes for CASSFTGGPYEQYF.

Worth noting for this clone: Other DNA sequences of this sample code for an identical CDR3. The J gene is TRBJ1-1, the V gene TRBV5-1, with TRBD1 as a possible D gene (6 bases). The CDR3 runs 14 residues. Trimming stripped 0 bases from V and 5 bases from J, with 11 bases between. The germline V gene has CDR1 SGHRS and CDR2 YFSETQ. As DNA, the CDR3 is TGCGCCAGCAGCTTGGCTCAGGGGTGGACTGAAGCTTTCTTT. Amino acid sequence: CASSLAQGWTEAFF.

For the CDR3, the DNA is TGTGCCAGCAGCTTAAGTCAGGGGCTCAATCAGCCCCAGCATTTT. Protein: CASSLSQGLNQPQHF. This chain joins TRBV7-9 and TRBJ1-5, with D maybe TRBD1 (6 bases). Trimming removed 2 bases at V and 3 bases at J, with 11 bases between. In germline, CDR1 is SEHNR, CDR2 FQNEAQ (reference sequence). This CDR3 is built from 15 residues.

The rearrangement links TRBV29-1 to TRBJ2-1, with D unclear. The V end was cut by 5 bases, the J end by 1 base, with 6 bases between. This CDR3 spans 12 amino acids. The germline CDR1 and CDR2 sequences are SQVTM and ANQGSEA. Written as DNA, the CDR3 is TGCAGCGTTAAGGTTTCCTACAATGAGCAGTTCTTC. It yields the protein CSVKVSYNEQFF.

The V call is TRBV29-1, the J call TRBJ1-1, with D possibly matching TRBD1 (5 bases). This CDR3 spans 11 amino acids. Germline V gene lookup returns CDR1 SQVTM and CDR2 ANQGSEA. V lost 4 bases and J lost 9, with 12 bases in between. DNA for the CDR3: TGCAGCGTTGTGGCAGGGAGAAAAGCTTTCTTT. It codes for CSVVAGRKAFF.

This clone showed up just once. The rearrangement links TRBV28 to TRBJ1-2; TRBD1 is a possible D gene (5 bases). V dropped 11 bases and J dropped 7 bases, with 17 bases sitting between them. CDR3 size: 12 residues. Germline assignment: CDR1 MDHEN and CDR2 SYDVKM. CDR3 in amino acids: CAGGALRGGYTF. CDR3 sequence (DNA): TGTGCCGGAGGGGCCCTCCGGGGTGGCTACACCTTC.

The chain couples TRBV4-1 to TRBJ2-3, with D possibly matching TRBD1 (6 bases). The germline V and J ends were trimmed by 3 bases and 4 bases, with 17 bases remaining between them. The CDR3 has 16 amino acids. Germline lookup yields CDR1 MGHRA and CDR2 YSYEKL. The CDR3 nucleotides read TGCGCCAGCAGCCATACCCGGGCCCAGGGGTCAGATACGCAGTATTTT. Translated: CASSHTRAQGSDTQYF.

The chain couples TRBV5-1 to TRBJ2-1, with D possibly matching TRBD2 (7 bases). The CDR3 is 15 amino acids. CDR1 is SGHRS, CDR2 YFSETQ, per germline. Trimming pared 5 bases from V and 1 base from J, leaving 13 bases between. The CDR3 region has the DNA TGCGCCAGCAGGGATGGGGGGGCATCCTACAATGAGCAGTTCTTC. Translated, it gives CASRDGGASYNEQFF.

The gene calls are TRBV5-1 and TRBJ1-4, with TRBD1 identical over 7 bases. Trimming cost V 2 bases and J 3 bases; bases outside gene matches: 1. The CDR3 has 14 residues. Germline V CDR1 and CDR2: SGHRS, YFSETQ. The CDR3 protein is CASSFQGANEKLFF. The CDR3 nucleotides read TGCGCCAGCAGCTTCCAGGGGGCTAATGAAAAACTGTTTTTT.

The gene calls are TRBV30 and TRBJ1-5; maybe TRBD1 (6 bases). The length of the CDR3 is 15 residues. CDR1 and CDR2 from the germline V gene are GTSNPN and SVGIG (reference sequence). Trimming took 0 bases from V and 4 from J, leaving 13 bases between them. For the CDR3, the DNA is TGTGCCTGGAGTGTAGGGGGGGGGACTAATCAGCCCCAGCATTTT. This codes for CAWSVGGGTNQPQHF. The full variable domain, with the rest looked up from reference TRBV30 and TRBJ1-5, is SQTIHQWPATLVQPVGSPLSLECTVEGTSNPNLYWYRQAAGRGLQLLFYSVGIGQISSEVPQNLSASRPQDRQFILSSKKLLLSDSGFYLCAWSVGGGTNQPQHFGDGTRLSIL.